Listed below are T cell receptor beta chains from one sample, sequenced in a study of T cells in Graves' hyperthyroidism and ophthalmopathy. TCRdb re-analysed the multiplex PCR reads in MiXCR, keeping a single row per CDR3 protein. The sample has hundreds of thousands of distinct CDR3 sequences, over 35% seen once. The specimen sequenced was blood. These receptors all come from a woman aged 40 to 49 with Graves' hyperthyroidism. The CDR3 runs from the conserved cysteine through the conserved F or W.

TRBJ2-7,TRBV10-1,CASSDMPGQSLTYEQYF
TRBJ2-7,TRBV4-3,CASSRDSWNSYEQYF
TRBJ1-6,TRBV5-5,CASSAGPGDYSPLHF
TRBJ2-6,TRBV6-5,CASSYSVYTQGSGANVLTF
TRBJ1-5,TRBV19,CASSDQGKNQPQHF
TRBJ1-2,TRBV9,CASSALDPVGYTF
TRBJ2-7,TRBV7-9,CASSHTPGLAGGIYEQYF
TRBJ1-5,TRBV25-1,CASSYTWTGSNQPQHF
TRBJ2-2,TRBV19,CASSTPAFFREGGEDTGELFF
TRBJ2-3,TRBV19,CASSIERITDTQYF
TRBJ2-2,TRBV24-1,CATSGGTGYDTGELFF
TRBJ2-7,TRBV2,CASRTGTGGNEQYF
TRBJ2-7,TRBV6-1,CASSRPGQGAEEQYF
TRBJ1-2,TRBV28,CASSSPPGYGYTF
TRBJ2-5,TRBV7-6,CASSLGGGLIRDQPQYF
TRBJ1-4,TRBV7-2,CASSLVHEKLFF
TRBJ1-4,TRBV10-3,CAISKDTFGEKLFF
TRBJ1-5,TRBV7-2,CASSAATGVGSQPQHF
TRBJ2-7,TRBV7-2,CASSLRTTSDSPYEQYF
TRBJ2-7,TRBV7-8,CASSSTSGTVYEQYF
TRBJ2-7,TRBV20-1,CSAKGTNYEQYF
TRBJ1-2,TRBV6-1,CASSPPTLRRGYTF
TRBJ2-7,TRBV29-1,CSVLKNYEQYF
TRBJ2-2,TRBV10-2,CASSTPNTGELFF
TRBJ2-5,TRBV7-2,CASSLAMTGAQETQYF
TRBJ1-5,TRBV28,CASTWGTPYQPQHF
TRBJ1-2,TRBV18,CASSQDTGLRGYTF
TRBJ2-2,TRBV2,CASSTGKNAGELFF
TRBJ1-1,TRBV19,CASSGTNMNTEAFF
TRBJ2-2,TRBV2,CASSPARPANTGELFF
TRBJ1-3,TRBV5-6,CASSCGPPDPGNTIYF
TRBJ1-4,TRBV20-1,CSAEGQSIEKLFF
TRBJ2-2,TRBV29-1,CSVEAPGLLNTGELFF
TRBJ1-5,TRBV7-8,CASSPVVVQVSNQPQHF
TRBJ1-4,TRBV30,CAWSRGQGSEKLFF
TRBJ2-5,TRBV19,CASSARRAETQYF
TRBJ1-5,TRBV6-5,CASSPGTGDYNQPQHF
TRBJ2-5,TRBV20-1,CSPRLGGETQYF
TRBJ1-6,TRBV6-2/TRBV6-3,CASSSIGPGNSPPHF
TRBJ1-2,TRBV6-2/TRBV6-3,CASITPGTGDYGYTF
TRBJ2-5,TRBV4-3,CASSQGGQRETQYF
TRBJ2-7,TRBV11-2,CASSSFPRGTAREQYF
TRBJ1-1,TRBV18,CASSPPRGNTEAFF
TRBJ1-1,TRBV4-1,CASSRRDRDGAFF
TRBJ1-2,TRBV5-4,CASGGQVAGYTF
TRBJ1-2,TRBV12-3/TRBV12-4,CASSFSQVNYGYTF
TRBJ1-1,TRBV11-2,CASSRTTGMGTEAFF
TRBJ1-2,TRBV29-1,CSVGFDYGYTF
TRBJ2-5,TRBV20-1,CSARDLAGGGRETQYF
TRBJ2-6,TRBV5-1,CASSQDINNPSGANVLTF
TRBJ2-2,TRBV7-2,CASHRGGEGGELFF
TRBJ2-2,TRBV5-4,CASSLPGRTTGELFF
TRBJ1-4,TRBV5-4,CASSLEPAEKLFF
TRBJ1-2,TRBV4-1,CASSQNQGDGYTF
TRBJ1-3,TRBV16,CASSQPPPNTTYF
TRBJ1-5,TRBV10-3,CAISGTASNQPQHF